A selection of T cell receptor beta chains follows, all from one sample in a study of regulatory T cells in long-lasting Graves disease. TCRdb itself ran the reads through MiXCR, one entry per CDR3 protein. The repertoire has roughly 1,500 distinct CDR3 sequences, just under 85% of them found once; the top ten carry under 9.5%. The sample was peripheral blood mononuclear cells (PBMCs), taken with antithyroid drug treatment, in newly diagnosed or persistent Graves disease (not recorded which). These receptors were collected from a woman between 18 and 29 years old with Graves disease. Both conserved end residues are part of each CDR3. Each record gives: CDR3 length, clone size, J gene, V gene, D gene, CDR3 protein, CDR3 DNA. A D gene is named only where the DNA matches it firmly. Clone size appears in some rows only: once, few, many, or a class for an expanded clone.

13	few	TRBJ1-5	TRBV27	-	CASSLVPNQPQHF	TGTGCCAGCAGTTTGGTTCCCAATCAGCCCCAGCATTTT
18	-	TRBJ2-3	TRBV5-4	TRBD2	CASSSWDWRGRNTDTQYF	TGTGCCAGCAGCTCGTGGGATTGGCGGGGGAGGAACACAGATACGCAGTATTTT
12	-	TRBJ2-7	TRBV10-3	-	CAISESEVKQYF	TGTGCCATCAGTGAGTCGGAAGTAAAGCAGTACTTC
11	-	TRBJ2-1	TRBV3-1	-	CASSQGNEQFF	TGTGCCAGCAGCCAGGGCAATGAGCAGTTCTTC
12	-	TRBJ2-3	TRBV11-2	-	CASSSGSDTQYF	TGTGCCAGCAGCTCCGGTTCAGATACGCAGTATTTT
15	-	TRBJ1-1	TRBV6-5	TRBD1	CASSYLPGGRTEAFF	TGTGCCAGCAGTTACCTACCAGGGGGTAGGACTGAAGCTTTCTTT
13	-	TRBJ2-7	TRBV6-2/TRBV6-3	-	CASSYHRVYEQYF	TGTGCCAGCAGTTACCACAGAGTCTACGAGCAGTACTTC
17	few	TRBJ2-1	TRBV11-2	-	CASSPWGRDTRTNEQFF	TGTGCCAGCAGCCCGTGGGGGCGGGACACCCGAACGAATGAGCAGTTCTTC
12	-	TRBJ1-5	TRBV12-3/TRBV12-4	-	CASSTGPQPQHF	TGTGCCAGCAGTACAGGGCCCCAGCCCCAGCATTTT
17	-	TRBJ2-1	TRBV7-3	-	CASSLTPPGSSYNEQFF	TGTGCCAGCAGCTTAACCCCCCCCGGAAGCTCCTACAATGAGCAGTTCTTC
14	-	TRBJ1-2	TRBV6-6	-	CASSYSGSGDGYTF	TGTGCCAGCAGTTACTCGGGGTCAGGGGATGGCTACACCTTC
15	-	TRBJ1-4	TRBV4-3	TRBD1	CASSQADRDNEKLFF	TGCGCCAGCAGCCAAGCGGACAGGGATAATGAAAAACTGTTTTTT
12	-	TRBJ2-7	TRBV6-2/TRBV6-3	TRBD1	CASSPIDRDRFF	TGTGCCAGCAGTCCAATCGACAGGGATAGATTCTTC
15	-	TRBJ2-1	TRBV5-6	-	CASSLLGSSYNEQFF	TGTGCCAGCAGCTTGCTGGGAAGCTCCTACAATGAGCAGTTCTTC
12	-	TRBJ1-2	TRBV7-9	-	CASSLEGGGYTF	TGTGCCAGCAGCTTAGAAGGTGGCGGCTACACCTTC
16	once	TRBJ2-5	TRBV7-1	TRBD1	CASSSSGTGDQETQYF	TGTGCCAGCAGCTCTTCCGGGACAGGGGACCAAGAGACCCAGTACTTC
14	-	TRBJ1-1	TRBV4-3	-	CASSHWAENTEAFF	TGCGCCAGCAGCCACTGGGCGGAGAACACTGAAGCTTTCTTT
15	few	TRBJ1-5	TRBV5-6	-	CASSFRAGGNQPQHF	TGTGCCAGCAGCTTTAGGGCGGGTGGCAATCAGCCCCAGCATTTT
13	few	TRBJ1-4	TRBV7-2	-	CASSPATNEKLFF	TGTGCCAGCAGCCCGGCAACTAATGAAAAACTGTTTTTT
13	-	TRBJ2-1	TRBV11-2	-	CASSSGSDNEQFF	TGTGCCAGCAGCTCAGGGTCGGACAATGAGCAGTTCTTC
16	-	TRBJ2-5	TRBV29-1	-	CSVEFSLTGRGETQYF	TGCAGCGTTGAATTCTCCCTGACAGGTAGAGGAGAGACCCAGTACTTC
13	-	TRBJ1-4	TRBV20-1	TRBD1	CSAGDRNNEKLFF	TGCAGTGCTGGGGACAGGAATAATGAAAAACTGTTTTTT
12	-	TRBJ2-1	TRBV18	-	CASSPRYNEQFF	TGTGCCAGCTCACCGCGGTACAATGAGCAGTTCTTC
13	-	TRBJ2-3	TRBV20-1	-	CSARGPATDTQYF	TGCAGTGCTAGAGGGCCAGCCACAGATACGCAGTATTTT
12	-	TRBJ2-7	TRBV20-1	-	CSTSTGDYEQYF	TGTTCCACTAGTACAGGAGACTACGAGCAGTACTTC
13	-	TRBJ1-1	TRBV4-2	-	CASSQDLATEAFF	TGTGCCAGCAGCCAAGATCTGGCCACTGAAGCTTTCTTT
19	-	TRBJ1-1	TRBV6-5	TRBD1	CASSYSTNPGQGMNTEAFF	TGTGCCAGCAGTTACTCGACGAACCCGGGACAGGGTATGAACACTGAAGCTTTCTTT
15	-	TRBJ2-1	TRBV29-1	-	CSVAWGRPSYNEQFF	TGCAGCGTTGCTTGGGGGAGGCCCTCCTACAATGAGCAGTTCTTC
15	-	TRBJ2-7	TRBV6-2/TRBV6-3	-	CASSYGQGRSYEQYF	TGTGCCAGCAGTTACGGTCAGGGTCGATCCTACGAGCAGTACTTC
18	-	TRBJ2-1	TRBV12-3/TRBV12-4	-	CASSSQRRFSSAHNEQFF	TGTGCCAGCAGTTCCCAGCGGCGATTTTCCTCCGCCCACAATGAGCAGTTCTTC
9	once	TRBJ1-2	TRBV4-2	-	CASSPGRFF	TGTGCCAGCAGCCCGGGACGCTTCTTC
14	-	TRBJ2-2	TRBV19	TRBD1	CASTKTGIPGELFF	TGTGCCAGTACTAAGACAGGGATCCCCGGGGAGCTGTTTTTT
16	-	TRBJ2-1	TRBV24-1	TRBD2	CATSDSGLANYNEQFF	TGTGCCACCAGTGATTCCGGACTAGCGAATTACAATGAGCAGTTCTTC
15	-	TRBJ2-3	TRBV7-6	-	CASSLGPDGTDTQYF	TGTGCCAGCAGCTTAGGTCCGGACGGAACAGATACGCAGTATTTT
13	-	TRBJ2-3	TRBV7-3	-	CASSLGPLDTQYF	TGTGCCAGCAGCCTTGGGCCTTTAGATACGCAGTATTTT
16	few	TRBJ1-1	TRBV7-2	-	CASSPGAGRWNTEAFF	TGTGCCAGCAGCCCCGGGGCGGGCCGATGGAACACTGAAGCTTTCTTT